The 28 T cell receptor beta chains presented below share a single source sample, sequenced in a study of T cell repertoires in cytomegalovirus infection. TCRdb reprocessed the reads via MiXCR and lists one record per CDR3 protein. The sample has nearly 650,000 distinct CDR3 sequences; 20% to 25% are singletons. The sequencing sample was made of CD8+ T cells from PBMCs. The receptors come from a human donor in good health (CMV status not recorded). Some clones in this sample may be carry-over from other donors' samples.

The CDR3 spells CASSQSRAGVQETQYF. CDR3 DNA sequence: TGTGCCAGCAGCCAATCCAGAGCGGGGGTCCAAGAGACCCAGTACTTC. The chain joins TRBV4-2 to TRBJ2-5; 8 positions match TRBD2. J was trimmed by 1 base and V by 2 bases; bases with no gene match: 6. Germline loops: CDR1 LGHNA, CDR2 YNFKEQ. The CDR3 extends over 16 amino acids.

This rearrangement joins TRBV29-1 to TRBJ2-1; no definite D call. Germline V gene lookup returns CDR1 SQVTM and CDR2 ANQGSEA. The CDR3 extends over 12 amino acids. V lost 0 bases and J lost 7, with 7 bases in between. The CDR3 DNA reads TGCAGCGTTGAAGATAACTGGAATGAGCAGTTCTTC. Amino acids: CSVEDNWNEQFF.

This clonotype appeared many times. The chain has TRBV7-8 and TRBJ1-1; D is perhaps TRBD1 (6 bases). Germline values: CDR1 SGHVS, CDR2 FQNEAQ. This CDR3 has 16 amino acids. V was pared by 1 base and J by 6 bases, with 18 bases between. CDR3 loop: CASSLGGTGGLPEAFF. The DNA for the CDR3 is TGTGCCAGCAGCTTAGGCGGGACGGGGGGGCTCCCTGAAGCTTTCTTT.

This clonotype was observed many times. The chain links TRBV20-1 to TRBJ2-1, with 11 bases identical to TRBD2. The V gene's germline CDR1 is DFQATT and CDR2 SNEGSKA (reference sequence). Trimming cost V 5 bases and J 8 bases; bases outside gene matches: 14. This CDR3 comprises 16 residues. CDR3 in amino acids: CSADLLAGGPWDEQFF. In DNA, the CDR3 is TGCAGTGCTGATCTTCTAGCGGGGGGCCCCTGGGATGAGCAGTTCTTC.

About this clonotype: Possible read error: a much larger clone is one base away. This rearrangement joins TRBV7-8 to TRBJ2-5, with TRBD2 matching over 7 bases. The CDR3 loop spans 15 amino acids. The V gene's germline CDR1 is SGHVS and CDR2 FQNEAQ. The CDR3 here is CVSSLLTSNQETQYF. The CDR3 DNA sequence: TGTGTCAGCAGCTTACTGACTAGCAATCAAGAGACCCAGTACTTC.

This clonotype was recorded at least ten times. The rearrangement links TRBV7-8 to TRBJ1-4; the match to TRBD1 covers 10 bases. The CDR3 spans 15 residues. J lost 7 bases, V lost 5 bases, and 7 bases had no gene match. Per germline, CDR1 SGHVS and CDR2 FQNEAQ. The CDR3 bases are TGTGCCAGCAGCCCCCGGGACAGGGGAAGTGAAAAACTGTTTTTT. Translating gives CASSPRDRGSEKLFF.

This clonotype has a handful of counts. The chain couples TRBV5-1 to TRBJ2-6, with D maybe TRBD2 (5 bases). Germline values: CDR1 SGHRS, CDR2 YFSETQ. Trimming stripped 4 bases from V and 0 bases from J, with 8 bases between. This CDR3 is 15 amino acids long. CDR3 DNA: TGCGCCAGCAGCCCGGACTTCTCTGGGGCCAACGTCCTGACTTTC. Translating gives CASSPDFSGANVLTF.

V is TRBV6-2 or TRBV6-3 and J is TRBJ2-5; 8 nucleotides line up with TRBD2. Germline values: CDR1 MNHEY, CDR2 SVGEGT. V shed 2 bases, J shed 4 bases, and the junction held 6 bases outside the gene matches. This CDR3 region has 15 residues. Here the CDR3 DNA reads TGTGCCAGCAGTTACGGACTAGCATCCGGAGAGACCCAGTACTTC. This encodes CASSYGLASGETQYF.

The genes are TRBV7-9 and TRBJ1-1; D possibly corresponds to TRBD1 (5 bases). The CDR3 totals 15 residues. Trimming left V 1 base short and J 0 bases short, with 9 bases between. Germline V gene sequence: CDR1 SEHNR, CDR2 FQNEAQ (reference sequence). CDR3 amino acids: CASSLEGRLNTEAFF. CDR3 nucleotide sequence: TGTGCCAGCAGCTTAGAGGGGAGGTTGAACACTGAAGCTTTCTTT.

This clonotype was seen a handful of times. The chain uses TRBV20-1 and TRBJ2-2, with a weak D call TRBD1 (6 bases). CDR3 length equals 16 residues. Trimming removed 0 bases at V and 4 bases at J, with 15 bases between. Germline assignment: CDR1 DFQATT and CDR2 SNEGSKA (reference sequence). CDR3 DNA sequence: TGCAGTGCTAGAGATCAAAGGACAGATTTCACCGGGGAGCTGTTTTTT. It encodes CSARDQRTDFTGELFF.

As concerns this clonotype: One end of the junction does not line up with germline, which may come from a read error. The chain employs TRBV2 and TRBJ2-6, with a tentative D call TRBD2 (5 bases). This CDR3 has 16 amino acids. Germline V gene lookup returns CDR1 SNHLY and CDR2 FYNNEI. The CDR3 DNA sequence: TGTACCAGCAGTGAAGCGGACGGCTTTGGGGCCAACGTCCTGACTTTC. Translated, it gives CTSSEADGFGANVLTF.

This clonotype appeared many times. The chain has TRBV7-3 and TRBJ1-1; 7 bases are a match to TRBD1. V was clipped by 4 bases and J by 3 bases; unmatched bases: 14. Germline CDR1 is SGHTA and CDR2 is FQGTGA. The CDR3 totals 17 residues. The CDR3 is CASSSTPRRQGHTEAFF. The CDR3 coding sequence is TGTGCCAGCAGCTCTACTCCCCGACGACAGGGCCACACTGAAGCTTTCTTT.

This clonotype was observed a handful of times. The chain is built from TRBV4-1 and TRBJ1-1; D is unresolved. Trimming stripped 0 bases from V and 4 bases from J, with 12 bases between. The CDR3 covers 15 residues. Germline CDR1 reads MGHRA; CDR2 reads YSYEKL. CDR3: CASSQDLLEGTEAFF. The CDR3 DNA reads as TGCGCCAGCAGCCAAGATCTTTTGGAGGGCACTGAAGCTTTCTTT.

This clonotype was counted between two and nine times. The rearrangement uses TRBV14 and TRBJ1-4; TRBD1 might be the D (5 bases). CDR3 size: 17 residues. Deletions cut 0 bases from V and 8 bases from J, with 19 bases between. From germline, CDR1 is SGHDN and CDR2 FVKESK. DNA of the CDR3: TGTGCCAGCAGCCAAGATCGGGACTCCTCTGTAGAAGAAAAACTGTTTTTT. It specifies CASSQDRDSSVEEKLFF.

The CDR3 loop reads CASSEGAAVRRDYEQYF. DNA for the CDR3: TGTGCCAGCAGTGAAGGAGCGGCGGTAAGGAGGGACTACGAGCAGTACTTC. This chain joins TRBV2 and TRBJ2-7; TRBD2 is a possible D gene (6 bases). The CDR3 is made up of 17 amino acids. Germline assignment: CDR1 SNHLY and CDR2 FYNNEI. V dropped 1 base and J dropped 3 bases, with 19 bases sitting between them.

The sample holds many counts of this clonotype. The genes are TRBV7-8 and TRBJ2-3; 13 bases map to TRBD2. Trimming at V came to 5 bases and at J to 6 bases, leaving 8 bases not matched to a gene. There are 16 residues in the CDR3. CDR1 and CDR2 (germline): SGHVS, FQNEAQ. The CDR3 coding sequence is TGTGCCAGCAGCAGACTAGCGGGGGGCTCGGAGGATACGCAGTATTTT. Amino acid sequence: CASSRLAGGSEDTQYF.

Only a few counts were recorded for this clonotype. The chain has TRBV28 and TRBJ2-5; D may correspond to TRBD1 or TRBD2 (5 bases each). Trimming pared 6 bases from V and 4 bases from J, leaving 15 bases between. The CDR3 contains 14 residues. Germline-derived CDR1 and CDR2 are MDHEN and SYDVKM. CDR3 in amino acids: CASSPLGVAETQYF. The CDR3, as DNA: TGTGCCAGCAGCCCCCTGGGGGTCGCAGAGACCCAGTACTTC.

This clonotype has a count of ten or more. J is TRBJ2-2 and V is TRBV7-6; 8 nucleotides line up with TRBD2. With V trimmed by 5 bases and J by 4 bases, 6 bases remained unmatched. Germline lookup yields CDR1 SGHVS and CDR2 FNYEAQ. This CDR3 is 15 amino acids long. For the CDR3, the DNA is TGTGCCAGCAGCATCGGGGGGGCTTCCACCGGGGAGCTGTTTTTT. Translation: CASSIGGASTGELFF.

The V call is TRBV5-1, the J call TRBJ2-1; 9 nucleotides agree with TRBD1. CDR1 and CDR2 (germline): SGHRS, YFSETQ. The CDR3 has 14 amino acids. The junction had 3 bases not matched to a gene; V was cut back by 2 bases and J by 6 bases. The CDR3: CASSFRDRANEQFF. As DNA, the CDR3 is TGCGCCAGCAGCTTCCGGGACAGGGCCAATGAGCAGTTCTTC.

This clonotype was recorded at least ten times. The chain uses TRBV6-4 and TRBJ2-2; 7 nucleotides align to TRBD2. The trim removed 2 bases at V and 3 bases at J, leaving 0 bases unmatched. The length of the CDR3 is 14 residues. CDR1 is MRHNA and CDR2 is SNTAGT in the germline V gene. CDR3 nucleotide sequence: TGTGCCAGCAGTGACGGGGGGGACACCGGGGAGCTGTTTTTT. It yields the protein CASSDGGDTGELFF.

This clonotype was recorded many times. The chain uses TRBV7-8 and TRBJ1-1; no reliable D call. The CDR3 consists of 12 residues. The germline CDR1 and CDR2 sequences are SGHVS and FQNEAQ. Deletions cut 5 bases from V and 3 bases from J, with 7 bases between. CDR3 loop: CASSRPYTEAFF. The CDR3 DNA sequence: TGTGCCAGCAGCCGACCCTACACTGAAGCTTTCTTT. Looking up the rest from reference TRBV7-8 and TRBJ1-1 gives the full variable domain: GAGVSQSPRYKVAKRGQDVALRCDPISGHVSLFWYQQALGQGPEFLTYFQNEAQLDKSGLPSDRFFAERPEGSVSTLKIQRTQQEDSAVYLCASSRPYTEAFFGQGTRLTVV.

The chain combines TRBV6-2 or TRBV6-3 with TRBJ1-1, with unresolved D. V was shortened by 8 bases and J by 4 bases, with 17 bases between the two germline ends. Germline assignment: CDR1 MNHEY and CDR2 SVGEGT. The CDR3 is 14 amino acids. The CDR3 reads CASVGLSSVTEAFF. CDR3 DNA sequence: TGTGCCAGCGTTGGGCTTTCCTCGGTCACTGAAGCTTTCTTT.

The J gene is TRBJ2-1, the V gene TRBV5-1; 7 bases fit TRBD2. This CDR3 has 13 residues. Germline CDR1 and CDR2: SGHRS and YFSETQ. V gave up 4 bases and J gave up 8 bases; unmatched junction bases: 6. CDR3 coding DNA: TGCGCCAGCAGCCCGGGACTACCGGATGAGCAGTTCTTC. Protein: CASSPGLPDEQFF.

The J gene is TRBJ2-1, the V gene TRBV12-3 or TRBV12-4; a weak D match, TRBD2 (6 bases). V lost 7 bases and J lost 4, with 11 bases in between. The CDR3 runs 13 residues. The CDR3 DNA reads TGTGCCAGCACCCTTAGCGGTTACAATGAGCAGTTCTTC. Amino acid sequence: CASTLSGYNEQFF.

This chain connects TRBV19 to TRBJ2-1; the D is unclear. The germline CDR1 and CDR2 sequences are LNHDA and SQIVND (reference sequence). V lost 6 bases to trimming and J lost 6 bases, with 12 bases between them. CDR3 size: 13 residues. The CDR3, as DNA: TGTGCCAGTAGCCATACCCCCCCCAATGAGCAGTTCTTC. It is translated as CASSHTPPNEQFF.

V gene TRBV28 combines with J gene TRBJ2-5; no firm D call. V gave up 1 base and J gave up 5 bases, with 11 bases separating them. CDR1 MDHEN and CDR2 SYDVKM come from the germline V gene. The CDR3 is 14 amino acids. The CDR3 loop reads CASSLLVTEETQYF. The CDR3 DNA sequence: TGTGCCAGCAGTTTATTGGTCACTGAGGAGACCCAGTACTTC. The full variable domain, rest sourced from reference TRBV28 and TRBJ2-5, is DVKVTQSSRYLVKRTGEKVFLECVQDMDHENMFWYRQDPGLGLRLIYFSYDVKMKEKGDIPEGYSVSREKKERFSLILESASTNQTSMYLCASSLLVTEETQYFGPGTRLLVL.

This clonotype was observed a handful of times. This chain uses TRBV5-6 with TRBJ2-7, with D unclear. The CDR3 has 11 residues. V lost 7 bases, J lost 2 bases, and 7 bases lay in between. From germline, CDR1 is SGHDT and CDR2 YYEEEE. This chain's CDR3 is CASGQTYEQYF. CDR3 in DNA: TGTGCCAGCGGTCAGACCTACGAGCAGTACTTC.

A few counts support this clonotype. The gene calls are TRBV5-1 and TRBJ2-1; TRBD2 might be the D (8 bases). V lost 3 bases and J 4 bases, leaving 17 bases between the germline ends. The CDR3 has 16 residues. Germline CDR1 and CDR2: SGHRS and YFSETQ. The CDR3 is CASSSTGERGYNEQFF. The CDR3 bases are TGCGCCAGCAGCTCTACAGGGGAGCGGGGGTACAATGAGCAGTTCTTC.